These 13 T cell receptor beta chains were all obtained from the same sample, sequenced in a study of T cells in Graves' hyperthyroidism and ophthalmopathy. The source material, RNA transcripts, was used to amplify TCR beta CDR3 regions. With the HTBI primer set, the TCR CDR3 went through a first round of RT-PCR. TCRdb analysed the multiplex PCR reads with MiXCR anew, one entry per CDR3 protein. This sample has hundreds of thousands of distinct CDR3 sequences, with around 40% found just once. Sequenced material: blood. The receptors were gathered from a woman in her thirties or forties with Graves' hyperthyroidism.

This sequence joins TRBV20-1 and TRBJ1-2; D gene unclear. Looked up from germline, CDR1 is DFQATT and CDR2 is SNEGSKA (reference sequence). This CDR3 comprises 14 residues. Trimming took 0 bases from V and 6 from J, leaving 14 bases between them. Here the CDR3 DNA reads TGCAGTGCTAGAGATCCGGGGAGAGGGCATGGCTACACCTTC. Its translation is CSARDPGRGHGYTF.

The CDR3 region has the DNA TGTGCCATCCCAGCCTGGTCCAGGGGGCGTGAGACCCAGTACTTC. This translates into CAIPAWSRGRETQYF. This chain links TRBV7-9 with TRBJ2-5; 8 bases map to TRBD1. In germline, CDR1 is SEHNR, CDR2 FQNEAQ (reference sequence). This CDR3 contains 15 residues. V was clipped by 10 bases and J by 5 bases; unmatched bases: 15.

This rearrangement joins TRBV12-3 or TRBV12-4 to TRBJ1-4; D is undetermined. V lost 8 bases, J lost 7 bases, and 17 bases lay in between. The CDR3 has 14 amino acids. CDR3 sequence reads: CASGWSSDGEKLFF. Here the CDR3 DNA reads TGTGCCAGCGGTTGGTCCTCGGATGGTGAAAAACTGTTTTTT.

A word on this clonotype: A junction boundary mismatches the germline segment, possibly from a read error. The chain uses TRBV7-2 and TRBJ2-5, with a weak D call TRBD2 (5 bases). CDR3 length: 13 residues. Per germline, CDR1 SGHTA and CDR2 FQGNSA. The CDR3 spells CASSEREQETQYF. As DNA, the CDR3 is TGCGCCAGCAGCGAGAGGGAGCAAGAGACCCAGTACTTC.

This clonotype was seen ten or more times. The gene calls are TRBV29-1 and TRBJ1-3; D is unclear. Germline lookup yields CDR1 SQVTM and CDR2 ANQGSEA. V lost 0 bases, J lost 3 bases, and 9 bases lay in between. This CDR3 has 14 residues. The CDR3: CSVEETGVGNTIYF. The CDR3 DNA follows: TGCAGCGTTGAAGAAACTGGGGTTGGAAACACCATATATTTT.

A word on this clonotype: This may stem from a read error, because a much larger clone lies one nucleotide away. This chain links TRBV9 with TRBJ2-7; the D is unclear. The CDR3 covers 16 residues. V shed 4 bases and J shed 9 bases, with 26 bases lying between them. The germline V gene has CDR1 SGDLS and CDR2 YYNGEE. This CDR3 is CASSPGTEDPKNAQYF. The CDR3 nucleotides are TGTGCCAGCAGCCCTGGCACGGAAGACCCTAAGAACGCGCAGTACTTC.

The chain is built from TRBV20-1 and TRBJ1-1; D might be TRBD1 (5 bases). V was clipped by 7 bases and J by 3 bases, with 24 bases between them. Per germline, CDR1 DFQATT and CDR2 SNEGSKA (reference sequence). The CDR3 is 16 residues long. CDR3 in amino acids: CSVWAAGPGLDTEAFF. CDR3 nucleotides: TGCAGTGTTTGGGCGGCGGGGCCGGGATTGGACACTGAAGCTTTCTTT.

This clonotype was observed once. A much more abundant neighbour one base away suggests this may be a read error. CDR3 bases: TGTGCCAGCAGCCTAATAGACGGGGGGCTGTTTTTT. Translated: CASSLIDGGLFF. The chain carries TRBV13 and TRBJ2-2, with D perhaps matching TRBD2 (6 bases). Germline V gene lookup returns CDR1 PRHDT and CDR2 FYEKMQ (reference sequence). This CDR3 is built from 12 residues.

The chain joins TRBV25-1 to TRBJ2-3; D is unresolved. In germline, CDR1 is MGHDK, CDR2 SYGVNS. The CDR3 loop spans 14 amino acids. Trimming removed 6 bases from V and 4 bases from J, with 14 bases in between. The CDR3 DNA follows: TGTGCCAGCAGCCGGGCAGGAAATTCAGATACGCAGTATTTT. This codes for CASSRAGNSDTQYF.

This clonotype has more than one count but fewer than ten. The J gene is TRBJ1-2, the V gene TRBV2, with a weak D call TRBD1 (5 bases). Trimming stripped 6 bases from V and 8 bases from J, with 19 bases between. CDR3 length equals 14 residues. Germline CDR1 reads SNHLY; CDR2 reads FYNNEI. Here the CDR3 reads CASSPEGRVGGYTF. DNA for the CDR3: TGTGCCAGCAGCCCCGAGGGGAGGGTCGGGGGCTACACCTTC. The entire variable domain, with the rest obtained from reference TRBV2 and TRBJ1-2, is as follows: EPEVTQTPSHQVTQMGQEVILRCVPISNHLYFYWYRQILGQKVEFLVSFYNNEISEKSEIFDDQFSVERPDGSNFTLKIRSTKLEDSAMYFCASSPEGRVGGYTFGSGTRLTVV.

This clonotype was found many times. The gene calls are TRBV14 and TRBJ1-1, with no clear D. In germline, CDR1 is SGHDN, CDR2 FVKESK. This CDR3 comprises 11 residues. V was shortened by 5 bases and J by 9 bases, with 10 bases between the two germline ends. CDR3 amino acids: CASSTGRKAFF. For the CDR3, the DNA is TGTGCCAGCAGCACCGGCCGTAAAGCTTTCTTT.

This clonotype appeared many times. V is TRBV7-9 and J is TRBJ2-5, with 9 bases aligning to TRBD1. V was pared by 5 bases and J by 5 bases, with 9 bases of the junction left unmatched. This CDR3 spans 15 amino acids. Germline loops: CDR1 SEHNR, CDR2 FQNEAQ (reference sequence). CDR3 protein: CASSSRDRVVETQYF. CDR3 in DNA: TGTGCCAGCAGCAGCCGGGACAGGGTAGTGGAGACCCAGTACTTC. Full variable domain (rest looked up from reference TRBV7-9 and TRBJ2-5): DTGVSQNPRHKITKRGQNVTFRCDPISEHNRLYWYRQTLGQGPEFLTYFQNEAQLEKSRLLSDRFSAERPKGSFSTLEIQRTEQGDSAMYLCASSSRDRVVETQYFGPGTRLLVL.

This chain joins TRBV2 and TRBJ1-2; 9 positions match TRBD1. CDR3 length: 15 residues. J was trimmed by 3 bases and V by 6 bases; bases with no gene match: 8. Germline lookup yields CDR1 SNHLY and CDR2 FYNNEI. The CDR3 DNA sequence: TGTGCCAGCAGGGAGGACAGGGGAAGAGACTATGGCTACACCTTC. Protein: CASREDRGRDYGYTF.